This entry is about one TCR beta chain. What it binds is not known. Blood was drawn once from each donor into heparinised tubes. The draws averaged approximately 110 mL. Sorted populations all had greater than 98% purity. This sample is part of a study of beta chain features in type 1 diabetes. Whole-study findings and limits: Moderate yet significant TCRB CDR3 shortening was seen in Type 1 diabetes patients in all four CD4+ subsets.

V shed 0 bases, J shed 6 bases, and the junction held 2 bases outside the gene matches. Germline V lookup: CDR1 SGDLS, CDR2 YYNGEE. There are 15 residues in the CDR3. Expressed TCRB transcripts were sequenced because the entire RNA isolate underwent reverse transcription. The protocol was immunoSEQ multiplex PCR, while the TCRdb copy is restricted to in-frame clones and leaves out a portion. This table holds about 650,000 clones, under 15% found once. The rearrangement links TRBV9 to TRBJ1-4, with 10 nucleotides matching TRBD1. This TCR came from a man aged 25 to 40 with type 1 diabetes. The sequencing sample was made of naive CD4+ T cells from blood. The CDR3 reads CASSVGGTGDEKLFF. CDR3 DNA: TGTGCCAGCAGCGTAGGTGGGACAGGGGATGAAAAACTGTTTTTT.